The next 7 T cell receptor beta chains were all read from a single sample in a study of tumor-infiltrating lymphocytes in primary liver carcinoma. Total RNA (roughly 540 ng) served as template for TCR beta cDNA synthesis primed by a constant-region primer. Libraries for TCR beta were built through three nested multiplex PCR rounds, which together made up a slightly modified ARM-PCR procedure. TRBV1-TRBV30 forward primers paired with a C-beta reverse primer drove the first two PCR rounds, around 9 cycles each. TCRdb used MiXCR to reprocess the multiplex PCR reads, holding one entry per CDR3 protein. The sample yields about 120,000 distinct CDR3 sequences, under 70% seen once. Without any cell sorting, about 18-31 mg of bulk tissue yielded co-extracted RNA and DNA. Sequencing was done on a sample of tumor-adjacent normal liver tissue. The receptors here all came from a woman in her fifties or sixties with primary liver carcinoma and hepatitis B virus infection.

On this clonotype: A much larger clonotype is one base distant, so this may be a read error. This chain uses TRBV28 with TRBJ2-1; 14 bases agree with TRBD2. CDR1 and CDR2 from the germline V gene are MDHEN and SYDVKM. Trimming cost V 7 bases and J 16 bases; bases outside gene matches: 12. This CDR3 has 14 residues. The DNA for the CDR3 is TGTGCCAGCATCACCCCCGGGACTAGCGGGAGTGCATTCTTC. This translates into CASITPGTSGSAFF.

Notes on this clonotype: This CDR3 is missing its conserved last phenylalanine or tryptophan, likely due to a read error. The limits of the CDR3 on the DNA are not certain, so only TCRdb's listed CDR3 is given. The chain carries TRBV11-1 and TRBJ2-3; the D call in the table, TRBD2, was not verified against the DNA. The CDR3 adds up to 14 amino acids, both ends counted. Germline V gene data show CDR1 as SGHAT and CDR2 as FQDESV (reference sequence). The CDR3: CVSNLRQRAGESHS.

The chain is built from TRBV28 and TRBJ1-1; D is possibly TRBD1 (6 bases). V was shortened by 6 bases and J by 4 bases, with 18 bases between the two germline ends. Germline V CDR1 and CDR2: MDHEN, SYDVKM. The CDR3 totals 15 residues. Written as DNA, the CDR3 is TGTGCCAGCAGCCTGTACCGGACAGCGGGCACTGAAGCTTTCTTT. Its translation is CASSLYRTAGTEAFF.

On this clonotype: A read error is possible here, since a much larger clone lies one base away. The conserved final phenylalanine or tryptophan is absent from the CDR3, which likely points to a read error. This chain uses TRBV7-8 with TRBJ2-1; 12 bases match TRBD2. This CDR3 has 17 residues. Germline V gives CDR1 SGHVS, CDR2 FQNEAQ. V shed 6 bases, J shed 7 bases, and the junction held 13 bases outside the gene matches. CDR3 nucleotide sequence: TGTGCCAGCAGGACGAACCGGGGGGGACTAGCGGGTAATGAGCAGTTCATC. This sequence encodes CASRTNRGGLAGNEQFI.

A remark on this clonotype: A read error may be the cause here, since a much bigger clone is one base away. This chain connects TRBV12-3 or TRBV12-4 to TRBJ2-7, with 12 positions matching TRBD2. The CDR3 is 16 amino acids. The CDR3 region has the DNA TGTGCCAGCAGCCAGCAAGCTAGCGGGAGGGGCTACGGGCAGTACTTC. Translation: CASSQQASGRGYGQYF.

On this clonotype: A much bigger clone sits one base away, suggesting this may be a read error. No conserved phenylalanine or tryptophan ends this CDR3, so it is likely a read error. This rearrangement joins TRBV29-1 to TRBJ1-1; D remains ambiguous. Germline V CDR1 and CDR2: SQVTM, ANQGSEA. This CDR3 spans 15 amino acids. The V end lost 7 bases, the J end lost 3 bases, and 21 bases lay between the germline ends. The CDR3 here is CSGGRKDPSYTEAFL. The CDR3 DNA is TGCAGCGGGGGTAGAAAGGACCCTTCGTACACTGAAGCTTTCCTT.

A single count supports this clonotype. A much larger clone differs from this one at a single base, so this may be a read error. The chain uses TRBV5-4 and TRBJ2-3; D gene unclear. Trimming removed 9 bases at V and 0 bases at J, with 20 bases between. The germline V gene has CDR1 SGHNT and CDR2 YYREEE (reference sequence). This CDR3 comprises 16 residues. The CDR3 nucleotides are TGTGCCACCGGTCCCCCAATTGGTGCTAGCACAGATACGCAGTATTTT. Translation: CATGPPIGASTDTQYF. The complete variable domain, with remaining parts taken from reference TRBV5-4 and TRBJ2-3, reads ETGVTQSPTHLIKTRGQQVTLRCSSQSGHNTVSWYQQALGQGPQFIFQYYREEENGRGNFPPRFSGLQFPNYSSELNVNALELDDSALYLCATGPPIGASTDTQYFGPGTRLTVL.